This T cell receptor (beta chain) was captured by sequencing in a study of shared clonotypes between healthy human individuals. CD8 cells classed as naive were CD45RO-negative and positively selected for CCR7, excluding terminally differentiated effector memory CD45RA+ cells. Findings and limits, study-wide: Naive CD4 clonotypes were shared across a handful of donors at roughly 4.6%.

This CDR3 spans 14 amino acids. J lost 8 bases, V lost 3 bases, and 4 bases had no gene match. Germline V lookup: CDR1 MNHEY, CDR2 SMNVEV (reference sequence). Repertoires were generated with immunoSEQ multiplex PCR, while TCRdb's copy carries only in-frame clones and drops some. The repertoire holds around 1.9 million clones, with just over 90% as singletons. About this clone itself: Its antigen is unidentified. Other DNA variants within this sample encode the same CDR3.

This chain joins TRBV27 and TRBJ1-4; TRBD1 agrees at 9 bases. Material for sequencing was naive CD8+ T cells from PBMCs. This receptor was obtained from a man aged 18 to 30 in good health. Some clones in this sample may be carry-over from other donors' samples. The CDR3 sequence: CASSLDRGGEKLFF. CDR3 in DNA: TGTGCCAGCAGTTTGGACAGGGGAGGAGAAAAACTGTTTTTT.